The 25 T cell receptor beta chains in this list originate from one sample, sequenced in a study of CXCR3-negative and CXCR3-positive naive CD8 T cells. Study-level results: Naive cells with CXCR3 showed TRB CDR3s that were more hydrophobic than those in CXCR3-negative naive cells.

These receptors are not linked to any known antigen. The libraries of TRB cDNA were prepared using 5' RACE with UMI labels. One entry per CDR3 protein, without DNA, is what TCRdb gives after re-calling the 5' RACE reads. Its listing shows about 110,000 distinct CDR3 sequences. The material sequenced was naive CXCR3+ CD8+ T cells from blood. Documented subset: CD45RO-CCR7+CD27+CD95- naive CD8+ T cells expressing CXCR3 (TNR3+). The receptors shown here come from a human donor in good health. Some clones in this sample may be carry-over from other donors' samples.

The J gene is TRBJ2-1, the V gene TRBV19; TCRdb calls TRBD1, which cannot be checked without DNA. The length of the CDR3 is 15 residues. Germline V gene data show CDR1 as LNHDA and CDR2 as SQIVND (reference sequence). The CDR3 spells CASSTQGYSYNEQFF. The entire variable domain, with the rest obtained from reference TRBV19 and TRBJ2-1, is as follows: DGGITQSPKYLFRKEGQNVTLSCEQNLNHDAMYWYRQDPGQGLRLIYYSQIVNDFQKGDIAEGYSVSREKKESFPLTVTSAQKNPTAFYLCASSTQGYSYNEQFFGPGTRLTVL.

The chain uses TRBV9 and TRBJ2-1; as DNA is missing, the TRBD2 call by TCRdb cannot be tested. This CDR3 comprises 15 residues. Germline V gene sequence: CDR1 SGDLS, CDR2 YYNGEE. The CDR3 region is CASSLIAGAGNEQFF.

The rearrangement links TRBV20-1 to TRBJ2-7; TCRdb returns TRBD2, unconfirmable since there is no DNA. Germline CDR1 and CDR2: DFQATT and SNEGSKA (reference sequence). This CDR3 is built from 16 residues. CDR3 sequence reads: CSARDTSGSSPYEQYF.

The chain joins TRBV12-3 or TRBV12-4 to TRBJ2-1; the TCRdb D gene call, TRBD1, has no DNA to confirm it. The CDR3 loop spans 13 amino acids. CDR3 amino acids: CASGGYPHNEQFF.

The rearrangement links TRBV5-1 to TRBJ2-1; without DNA, the TCRdb call of TRBD2 cannot be checked. The CDR3 length is 15 residues. The germline V gene has CDR1 SGHRS and CDR2 YFSETQ. CDR3 protein: CASSLTSGSKNEQFF.

The chain has TRBV7-3 and TRBJ1-1; the TRBD1 assignment by TCRdb is unverifiable without DNA. This CDR3 region has 13 residues. Germline CDR1 SGHTA, CDR2 FQGTGA. This CDR3 reads CASRAGTLTEAFF.

The chain couples TRBV29-1 to TRBJ2-7; TCRdb outputs TRBD1, but without DNA this stays unchecked. Germline V CDR1 and CDR2: SQVTM, ANQGSEA. The CDR3 has 14 amino acids. Here the CDR3 reads CSVSWGQGAYEQYF.

J is TRBJ1-2 and V is TRBV29-1; without DNA, the TCRdb call of TRBD1 cannot be checked. The CDR3 length is 16 residues. Germline CDR1 is SQVTM and CDR2 is ANQGSEA. CDR3 amino acids: CSVEMWGRRGDYGYTF.

The chain has TRBV20-1 and TRBJ2-1. Germline-derived CDR1 and CDR2 are DFQATT and SNEGSKA (reference sequence). CDR3 length: 12 amino acids. CDR3 amino acids: CSARDQGYEQFF.

V gene TRBV6-2 or TRBV6-3 combines with J gene TRBJ2-1; TCRdb outputs TRBD2, but without DNA this stays unchecked. The V gene's germline CDR1 is MNHEY and CDR2 SVGEGT. The CDR3 sequence is 14 residues long. CDR3 residues: CASSYSGEGSEQFF.

The chain recombines TRBV25-1 with TRBJ1-1; the D gene TCRdb calls, TRBD1, cannot be checked with no DNA. The CDR3 sequence is 15 residues long. From germline, CDR1 is MGHDK and CDR2 SYGVNS. The CDR3 spells CASSPEQGWNTEAFF.

The CDR3 loop is CASSYPKGQAGELFF. The chain uses TRBV6-2 or TRBV6-3 and TRBJ2-2; TCRdb's assignment of TRBD1 cannot be checked, as there is no DNA. Germline V gene sequence: CDR1 MNHEY, CDR2 SVGEGT. This CDR3 is built from 15 residues.

The J gene is TRBJ1-1, the V gene TRBV3-1. This CDR3 has 13 amino acids. Per the germline V gene, CDR1 is LGHDT and CDR2 is YNNKEL (reference sequence). The CDR3 loop is CASSYDSGTEAFF.

The chain joins TRBV24-1 to TRBJ2-2; TCRdb selects TRBD2, and the lack of DNA leaves this call unchecked. CDR1 is KGHDR, CDR2 SFDVKD, per germline. This CDR3 is built from 16 residues. The CDR3 region is CATMGVAGDGTGELFF.

The rearrangement joins TRBV19 to TRBJ1-2; the TCRdb call, TRBD1, lacks DNA for checking. This CDR3 comprises 15 residues. Per the germline V gene, CDR1 is LNHDA and CDR2 is SQIVND (reference sequence). CDR3 loop: CASSSMPGTVYGYTF.

CDR3 sequence: CASSLGLAGGVDTQYF. The chain is built from TRBV28 and TRBJ2-3; TCRdb lists TRBD2, though no DNA is available to test this call. Germline V gives CDR1 MDHEN, CDR2 SYDVKM. The CDR3 consists of 16 residues.

The rearrangement joins TRBV6-6 to TRBJ2-5; TCRdb picks TRBD1, but there is no DNA to check that call. CDR1 is MNHNY, CDR2 SVGAGI, per germline (reference sequence). The CDR3 is made up of 15 amino acids. The chain's CDR3 is CASSPYPWGQETQYF.

The chain has TRBV20-1 and TRBJ1-2; no DNA is available, so the TRBD1 call from TCRdb remains unchecked. The CDR3 totals 15 residues. Germline V gene lookup returns CDR1 DFQATT and CDR2 SNEGSKA (reference sequence). The CDR3 protein is CSARGGASSNYGYTF.

The rearrangement uses TRBV24-1 and TRBJ2-1; TCRdb's D gene call, TRBD2, goes unchecked for lack of DNA. The CDR3 totals 12 residues. Germline V gene lookup returns CDR1 KGHDR and CDR2 SFDVKD. The CDR3 sequence: CATGGDTNEQFF.

This chain uses TRBV7-6 with TRBJ2-1; TCRdb names TRBD1, which stays unverified in the absence of DNA. Looked up from germline, CDR1 is SGHVS and CDR2 is FNYEAQ. The CDR3 sequence is 15 residues long. The CDR3 region is CASSLGGRGYNEQFF.

The J gene is TRBJ2-3, the V gene TRBV20-1. The CDR3 has 14 residues. CDR1 is DFQATT and CDR2 is SNEGSKA in the germline V gene (reference sequence). The CDR3 region is CSARRWMTTDTQYF.

The chain recombines TRBV7-2 with TRBJ1-1; the D gene TCRdb calls, TRBD1, cannot be checked with no DNA. CDR1 and CDR2 from the germline V gene are SGHTA and FQGNSA. There are 14 residues in the CDR3. CDR3 region: CASSTPLGGTEAFF.

V is TRBV29-1 and J is TRBJ2-1; TCRdb names TRBD2, which stays unverified in the absence of DNA. Germline lookup yields CDR1 SQVTM and CDR2 ANQGSEA. The CDR3 totals 14 residues. This CDR3 is CSAGLAGDYNERFF.

The V call is TRBV14, the J call TRBJ1-2; TCRdb outputs TRBD1, but without DNA this stays unchecked. The CDR3 sequence is 15 residues long. Looked up from germline, CDR1 is SGHDN and CDR2 is FVKESK. The CDR3 is CASSQVGTGTEGYTF. Based on the CDR3 plus reference TRBV14 and TRBJ1-2, the full variable domain is EAGVTQFPSHSVIEKGQTVTLRCDPISGHDNLYWYRRVMGKEIKFLLHFVKESKQDESGMPNNRFLAERTGGTYSTLKVQPAELEDSGVYFCASSQVGTGTEGYTFGSGTRLTVV.

V usage is TRBV29-1 and J usage is TRBJ2-1; with no DNA, the TCRdb D assignment of TRBD2 cannot be verified. Germline CDR1 SQVTM, CDR2 ANQGSEA. The CDR3 contains 13 residues. The CDR3 loop is CSVDILGDNEQFF.